This T cell receptor (beta chain) was profiled in a study of tumor-infiltrating lymphocytes in primary liver carcinoma. Study details: Participating patients were men and women between 30 and 69 years old. Study-wide results and limits: Blood's top-250-clone fraction was significantly lower than that of tumors (p = 0.039). Among the pair types, tumor region pairs showed more overlap than tumor-adjacent and tumor-blood pairs.

A primer matching the constant region was used to make TCR beta cDNA from around 460 ng of total RNA. Sequencing libraries for TCR beta derived from three nested multiplex PCR rounds that used slightly modified ARM-PCR. TRBV1-TRBV30 forward primers paired with a C-beta reverse primer drove the first two PCR rounds, about 10 cycles each. TCRdb analysed the multiplex PCR reads with MiXCR anew, one entry per CDR3 protein. The profile covers 250,000 to 400,000 distinct CDR3 sequences, with 50% to 70% appearing a single time and roughly 8.6% taken by the ten largest. As regards this clonotype: The antigen is undetermined.

The V gene lost 6 bases and the J gene lost 1 base, with 13 bases spanning the gap. The length of the CDR3 is 14 residues. Germline CDR1 and CDR2: SGHAT and FQDESV (reference sequence). They got blood RNA out of unsorted whole blood and also pulled out germline DNA. Infection with HBV was chronic in patients; they were treatment-naive. This clonotype was obtained from a middle-aged man with primary liver carcinoma and hepatitis B virus infection. The gene calls are TRBV11-1 and TRBJ2-7, with no clear D. The specimen sequenced was peripheral blood. CDR3 amino acids: CASRLGAPSYEQYF. CDR3 in DNA: TGTGCCAGCAGGCTGGGTGCACCGTCCTACGAGCAGTACTTC.